This TCR beta chain stems from a study of blood T cells in healthy people across ages. Study-level points and caveats: Observed TCR beta diversity showed a strong correlation with the percentage of naive T cells as measured by flow cytometry.

Through a sample-barcoded 5' primer and a J-beta primer mix, a second PCR was run for roughly 7 to 11 cycles. Paired-end reads containing CDR3 totaled no fewer than 2.5 million for each sample. TCRdb passed the 5' RACE reads through MiXCR, listing each CDR3 protein once. The sample records around 1.1 million distinct CDR3 sequences, more than 30% being singletons. Germline assignment: CDR1 SGHKS and CDR2 YYEKEE (reference sequence). Trimming took off 0 bases at V and 8 bases at J, with 16 bases between the two ends. This CDR3 region has 15 residues. A remark on this clonotype: Its antigen is not known.

The clonotype comes from a man between 18 and 29 years old in good health. J is TRBJ2-3 and V is TRBV5-5, with D unresolved. Sequenced input: blood. CDR3 residues: CASSLAGSLAGTQYF. The CDR3 nucleotides are TGTGCCAGCAGCTTGGCGGGCTCACTGGCAGGTACGCAGTATTTT.